Listed below are T cell receptor beta chains from one sample, sequenced in a study of T cell repertoires in cytomegalovirus infection. TCRdb called the reads again in MiXCR, with one record for every CDR3 protein. The data show roughly 220,000 distinct CDR3 sequences, 38% seen once. Their target antigens are unknown. This specimen was CD8+ T cells from cultured PBMCs, taken from culture after CMV antigen stimulation. Receptors were obtained from a human donor in good health (CMV status not recorded). Some clones in this sample may be carry-over from other donors' samples. The conserved cysteine and the conserved F or W are not part of the CDR3 here. The order of the fields is V gene, J gene, CDR3 protein.

>TRBV27|TRBJ2-2
ASSSRGLGDTGELF
>TRBV18|TRBJ2-3
ASSPPSGRARDTQY
>TRBV10-3|TRBJ1-1
AISESPTGEDTEAF
>TRBV27|TRBJ1-2
ASSPTQGYGYT
>TRBV9|TRBJ2-7
ASSVASGGYEQY
>TRBV7-6|TRBJ1-1
ARSFGGVTEAF
>TRBV20-1|TRBJ2-7
SAAGDWAEYEQY
>TRBV14|TRBJ2-5
ASSLPGHLLTETQY
>TRBV19|TRBJ2-2
ACNPWPPNTGELF
>TRBV2|TRBJ1-2
ASSANPASYGYT
>TRBV15|TRBJ2-1
ATSRDDRERF
>TRBV12-3/TRBV12-4|TRBJ2-3
ASTPRDLRTDTQY
>TRBV7-9|TRBJ2-1
ASSGVAGEQF
>TRBV12-3/TRBV12-4|TRBJ2-7
ASSPRALSYEQY
>TRBV11-3|TRBJ2-5
ASTDSYQETQY
>TRBV7-9|TRBJ2-5
ASSLSSGRLFQETQY
>TRBV5-6|TRBJ1-4
ASSFLGQAGFEKLF
>TRBV12-3/TRBV12-4|TRBJ2-1
ASTLLGPRRDEQF
>TRBV28|TRBJ1-1
ASRNLWNTEAF
>TRBV27|TRBJ1-5
ASSQFTGDQPQH
>TRBV27|TRBJ2-7
ASSLSVGSVGEQY
>TRBV6-8|TRBJ2-2
ASRPGTENTGELF
>TRBV7-8|TRBJ1-6
ASSLPGQRYSALH
>TRBV6-6|TRBJ2-7
ASSYGGDVPYEQY
>TRBV14|TRBJ2-3
ASSQASRGNTQY
>TRBV6-1|TRBJ1-4
ALQLGVEKLF
>TRBV20-1|TRBJ2-7
SATGLATSYEQY
>TRBV12-3/TRBV12-4|TRBJ1-1
ASSLAGQGHTEAF